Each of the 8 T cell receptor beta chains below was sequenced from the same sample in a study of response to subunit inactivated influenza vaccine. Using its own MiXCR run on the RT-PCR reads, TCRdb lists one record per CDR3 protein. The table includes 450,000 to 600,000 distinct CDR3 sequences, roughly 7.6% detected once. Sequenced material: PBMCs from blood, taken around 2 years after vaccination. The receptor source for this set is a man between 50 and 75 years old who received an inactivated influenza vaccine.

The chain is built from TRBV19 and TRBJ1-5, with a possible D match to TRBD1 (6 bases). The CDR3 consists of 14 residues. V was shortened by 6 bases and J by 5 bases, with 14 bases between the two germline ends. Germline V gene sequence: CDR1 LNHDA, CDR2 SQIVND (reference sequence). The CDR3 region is CASRSQGIYQPQHF. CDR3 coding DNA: TGTGCCAGTAGATCACAGGGAATCTATCAGCCCCAGCATTTT.

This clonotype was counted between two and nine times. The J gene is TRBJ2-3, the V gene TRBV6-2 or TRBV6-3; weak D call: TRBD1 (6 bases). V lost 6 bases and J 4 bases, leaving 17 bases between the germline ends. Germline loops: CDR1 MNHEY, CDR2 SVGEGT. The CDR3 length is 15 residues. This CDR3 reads CASRRYSGVSDTQYF. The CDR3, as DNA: TGTGCCAGCAGACGGTATTCAGGGGTCTCAGATACGCAGTATTTT.

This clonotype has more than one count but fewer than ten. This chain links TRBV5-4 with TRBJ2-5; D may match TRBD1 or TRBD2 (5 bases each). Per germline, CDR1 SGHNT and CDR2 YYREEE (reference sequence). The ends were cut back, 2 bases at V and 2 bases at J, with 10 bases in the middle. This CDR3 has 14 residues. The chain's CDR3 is CASSFRWGQETQYF. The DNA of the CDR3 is TGTGCCAGCAGCTTCAGGTGGGGGCAAGAGACCCAGTACTTC.

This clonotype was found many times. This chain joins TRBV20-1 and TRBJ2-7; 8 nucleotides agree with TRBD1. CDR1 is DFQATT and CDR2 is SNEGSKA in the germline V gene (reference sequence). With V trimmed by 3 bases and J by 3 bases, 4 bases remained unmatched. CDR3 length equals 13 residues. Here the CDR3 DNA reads TGCAGTGCTAGCATGACAGGGGTCTACGAGCAGTACTTC. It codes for CSASMTGVYEQYF.

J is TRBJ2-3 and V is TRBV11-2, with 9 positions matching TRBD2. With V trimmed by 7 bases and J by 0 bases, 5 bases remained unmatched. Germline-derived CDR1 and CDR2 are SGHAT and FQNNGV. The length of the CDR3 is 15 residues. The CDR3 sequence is CASISTSGSTDTQYF. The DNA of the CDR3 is TGTGCCAGCATTTCGACTAGCGGTAGCACAGATACGCAGTATTTT.

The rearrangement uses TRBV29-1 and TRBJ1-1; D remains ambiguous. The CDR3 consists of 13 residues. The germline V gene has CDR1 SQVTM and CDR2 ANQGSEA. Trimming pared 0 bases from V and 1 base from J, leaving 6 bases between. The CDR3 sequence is CSVEELGNTEAFF. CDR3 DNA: TGCAGCGTTGAAGAGCTCGGGAACACTGAAGCTTTCTTT.

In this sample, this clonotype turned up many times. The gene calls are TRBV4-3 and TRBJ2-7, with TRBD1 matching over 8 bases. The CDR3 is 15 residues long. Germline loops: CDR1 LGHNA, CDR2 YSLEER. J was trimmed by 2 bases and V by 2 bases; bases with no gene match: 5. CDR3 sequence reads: CASSQRTGLAYEQYF. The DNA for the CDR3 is TGCGCCAGCAGCCAAAGGACAGGGTTGGCCTACGAGCAGTACTTC.

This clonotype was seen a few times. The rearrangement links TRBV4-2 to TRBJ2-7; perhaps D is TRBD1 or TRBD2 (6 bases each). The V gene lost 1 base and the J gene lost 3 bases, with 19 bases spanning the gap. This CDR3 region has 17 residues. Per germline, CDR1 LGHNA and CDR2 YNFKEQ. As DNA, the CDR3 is TGTGCCAGCAGCCAAGGAGACCCGGGGGCACCACACTACGAGCAGTACTTC. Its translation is CASSQGDPGAPHYEQYF.